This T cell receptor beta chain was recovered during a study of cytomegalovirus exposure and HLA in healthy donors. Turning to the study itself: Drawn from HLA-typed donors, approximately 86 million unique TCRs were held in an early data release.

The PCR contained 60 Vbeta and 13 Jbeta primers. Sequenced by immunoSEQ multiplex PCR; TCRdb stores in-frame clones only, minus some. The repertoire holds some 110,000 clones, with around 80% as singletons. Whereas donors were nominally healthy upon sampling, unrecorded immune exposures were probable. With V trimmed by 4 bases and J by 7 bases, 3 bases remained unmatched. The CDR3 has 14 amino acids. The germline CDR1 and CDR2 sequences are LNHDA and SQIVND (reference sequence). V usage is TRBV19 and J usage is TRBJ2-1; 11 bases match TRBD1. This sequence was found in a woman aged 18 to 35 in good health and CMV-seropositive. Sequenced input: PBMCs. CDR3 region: CASSTGTGGNEQFF. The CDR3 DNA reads TGTGCCAGTAGTACCGGGACAGGGGGTAATGAGCAGTTCTTC.